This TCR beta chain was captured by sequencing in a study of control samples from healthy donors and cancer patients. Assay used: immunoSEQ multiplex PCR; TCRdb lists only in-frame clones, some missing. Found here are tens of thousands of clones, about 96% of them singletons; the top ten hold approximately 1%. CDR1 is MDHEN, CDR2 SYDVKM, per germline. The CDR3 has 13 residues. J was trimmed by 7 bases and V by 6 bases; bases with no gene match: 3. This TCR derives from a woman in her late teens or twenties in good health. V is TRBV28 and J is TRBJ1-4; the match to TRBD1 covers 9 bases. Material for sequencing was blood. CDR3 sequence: CASRTGGGEKLFF. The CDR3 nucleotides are TGTGCCAGCAGGACAGGGGGAGGTGAAAAACTGTTTTTT.